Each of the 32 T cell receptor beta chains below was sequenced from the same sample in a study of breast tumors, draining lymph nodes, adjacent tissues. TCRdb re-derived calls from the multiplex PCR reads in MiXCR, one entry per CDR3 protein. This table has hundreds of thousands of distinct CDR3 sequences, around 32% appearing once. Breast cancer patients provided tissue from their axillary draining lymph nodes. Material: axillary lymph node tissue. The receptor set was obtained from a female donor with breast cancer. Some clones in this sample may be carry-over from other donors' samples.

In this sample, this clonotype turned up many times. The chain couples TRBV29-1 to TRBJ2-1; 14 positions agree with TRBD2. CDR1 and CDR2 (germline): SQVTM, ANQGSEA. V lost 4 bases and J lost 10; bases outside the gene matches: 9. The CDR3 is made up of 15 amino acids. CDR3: CSVGGGLAGVGEQFF. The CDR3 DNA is TGCAGCGTTGGCGGGGGACTAGCGGGAGTAGGAGAGCAGTTCTTC.

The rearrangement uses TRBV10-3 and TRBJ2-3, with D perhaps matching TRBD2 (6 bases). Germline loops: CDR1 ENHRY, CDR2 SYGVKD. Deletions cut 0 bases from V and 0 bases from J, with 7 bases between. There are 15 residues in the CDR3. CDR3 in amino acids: CAISESAGSTDTQYF. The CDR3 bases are TGTGCCATCAGTGAGTCCGCGGGGAGCACAGATACGCAGTATTTT.

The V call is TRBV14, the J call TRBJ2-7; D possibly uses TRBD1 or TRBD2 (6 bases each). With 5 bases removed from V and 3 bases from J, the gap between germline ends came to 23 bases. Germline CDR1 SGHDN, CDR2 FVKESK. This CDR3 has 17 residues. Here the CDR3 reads CASSRGGVGRKVYEQYF. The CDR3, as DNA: TGTGCCAGCAGCAGAGGGGGAGTCGGGAGAAAGGTCTACGAGCAGTACTTC.

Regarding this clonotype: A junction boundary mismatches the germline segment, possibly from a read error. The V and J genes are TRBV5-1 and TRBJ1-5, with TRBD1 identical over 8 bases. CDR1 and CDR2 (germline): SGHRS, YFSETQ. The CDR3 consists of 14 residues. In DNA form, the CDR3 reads TGCGCCAGCAGCATCGGACAGGGCAATCAGCTCCAGCATTTT. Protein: CASSIGQGNQLQHF. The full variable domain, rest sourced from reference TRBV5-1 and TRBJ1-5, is KAGVTQTPRYLIKTRGQQVTLSCSPISGHRSVSWYQQTPGQGLQFLFEYFSETQRNKGNFPGRFSGRQFSNSRSEMNVSTLELGDSALYLCASSIGQGNQLQHFGDGTRLSIL.

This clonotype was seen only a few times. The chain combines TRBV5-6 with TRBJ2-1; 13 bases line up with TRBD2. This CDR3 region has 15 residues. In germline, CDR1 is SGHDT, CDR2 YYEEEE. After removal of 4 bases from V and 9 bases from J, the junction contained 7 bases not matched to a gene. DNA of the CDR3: TGTGCCAGCAGCACCGGACTAGCGGGAGAGGGTGAGCAGTTCTTC. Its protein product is CASSTGLAGEGEQFF.

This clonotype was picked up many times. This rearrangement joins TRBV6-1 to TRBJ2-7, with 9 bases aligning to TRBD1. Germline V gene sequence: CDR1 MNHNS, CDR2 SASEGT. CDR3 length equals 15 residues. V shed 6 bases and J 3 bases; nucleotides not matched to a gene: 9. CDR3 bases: TGTGCCAGCAGAGACTCCGGGACAGGGATCTACGAGCAGTACTTC. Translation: CASRDSGTGIYEQYF.

Here the CDR3 reads CASRGVNSPLHF. The DNA for the CDR3 is TGTGCCAGCAGAGGGGTAAATTCACCCCTCCACTTT. The rearrangement links TRBV6-1 to TRBJ1-6; D perhaps matches TRBD1 (5 bases). Germline CDR1 and CDR2: MNHNS and SASEGT. Trimming cost V 6 bases and J 7 bases, with 7 bases left between them. The CDR3 runs 12 residues.

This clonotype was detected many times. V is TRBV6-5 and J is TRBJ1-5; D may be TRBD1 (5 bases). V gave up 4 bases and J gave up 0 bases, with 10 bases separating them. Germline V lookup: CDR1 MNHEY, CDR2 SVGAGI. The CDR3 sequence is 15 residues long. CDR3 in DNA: TGTGCCAGCAGTTCCACAGGTCTTAGCAATCAGCCCCAGCATTTT. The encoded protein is CASSSTGLSNQPQHF.

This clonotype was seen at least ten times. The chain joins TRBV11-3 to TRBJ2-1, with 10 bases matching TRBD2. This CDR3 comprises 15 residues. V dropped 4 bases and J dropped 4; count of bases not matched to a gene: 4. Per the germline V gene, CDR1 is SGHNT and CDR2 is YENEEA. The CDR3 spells CASSSRTSGYNEQFF. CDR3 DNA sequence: TGTGCCAGCAGCTCTCGGACTAGCGGATACAATGAGCAGTTCTTC. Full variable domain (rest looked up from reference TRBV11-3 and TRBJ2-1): EAGVVQSPRYKIIEKKQPVAFWCNPISGHNTLYWYLQNLGQGPELLIRYENEEAVDDSQLPKDRFSAERLKGVDSTLKIQPAELGDSAVYLCASSSRTSGYNEQFFGPGTRLTVL.

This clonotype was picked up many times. This chain's CDR3 is CASNDSGRRETQYF. DNA of the CDR3: TGTGCCAGCAACGACTCCGGGAGGCGGGAGACCCAGTACTTC. V usage is TRBV6-6 and J usage is TRBJ2-5, with 7 bases aligning to TRBD2. This CDR3 is built from 14 residues. Per germline, CDR1 MNHNY and CDR2 SVGAGI (reference sequence). Trimming at V came to 7 bases and at J to 5 bases, leaving 10 bases not matched to a gene.

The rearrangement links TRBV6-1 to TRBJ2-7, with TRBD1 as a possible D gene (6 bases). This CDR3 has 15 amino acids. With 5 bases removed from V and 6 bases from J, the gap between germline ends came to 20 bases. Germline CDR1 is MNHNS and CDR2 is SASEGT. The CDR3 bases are TGTGCCAGCAGTCTGGCGAACAGGGCGATTGGCGAGCAGTACTTC. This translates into CASSLANRAIGEQYF.

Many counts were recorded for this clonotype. Here the CDR3 reads CASSRANIRDTQYF. The CDR3 nucleotides read TGTGCCAGTAGTAGGGCTAATATCAGAGATACGCAGTATTTT. The J gene is TRBJ2-3, the V gene TRBV19; unclear D gene. Deletions cut 4 bases from V and 5 bases from J, with 13 bases between. This CDR3 has 14 amino acids. Germline-derived CDR1 and CDR2 are LNHDA and SQIVND (reference sequence).

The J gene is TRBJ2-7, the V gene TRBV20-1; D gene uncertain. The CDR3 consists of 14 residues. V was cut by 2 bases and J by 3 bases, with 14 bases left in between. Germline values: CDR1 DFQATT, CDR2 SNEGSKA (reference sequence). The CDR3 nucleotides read TGCAGTGCTAGAAGTCCACAGATAGGCTACGAGCAGTACTTC. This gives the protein CSARSPQIGYEQYF.

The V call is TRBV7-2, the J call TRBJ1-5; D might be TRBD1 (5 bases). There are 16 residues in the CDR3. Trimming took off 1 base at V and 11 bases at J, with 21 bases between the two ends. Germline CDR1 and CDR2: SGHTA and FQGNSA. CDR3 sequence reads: CASSLGTNSGQETQHF. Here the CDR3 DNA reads TGTGCCAGCAGCTTAGGGACCAACAGTGGACAAGAGACCCAGCATTTT.

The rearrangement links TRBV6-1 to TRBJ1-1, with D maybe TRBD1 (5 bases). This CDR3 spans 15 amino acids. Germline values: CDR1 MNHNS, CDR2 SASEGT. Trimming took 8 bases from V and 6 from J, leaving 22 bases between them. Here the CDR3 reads CASLSRAGRIAEAFF. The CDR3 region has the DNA TGTGCCAGCCTATCGAGAGCAGGGAGGATTGCTGAAGCTTTCTTT.

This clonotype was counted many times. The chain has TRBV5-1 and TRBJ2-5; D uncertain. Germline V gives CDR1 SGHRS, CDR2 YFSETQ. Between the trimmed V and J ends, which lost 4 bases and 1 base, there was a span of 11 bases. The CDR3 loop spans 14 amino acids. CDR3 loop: CASSTSTAQETQYF. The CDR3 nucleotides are TGCGCCAGCAGCACCTCCACCGCCCAAGAGACCCAGTACTTC.

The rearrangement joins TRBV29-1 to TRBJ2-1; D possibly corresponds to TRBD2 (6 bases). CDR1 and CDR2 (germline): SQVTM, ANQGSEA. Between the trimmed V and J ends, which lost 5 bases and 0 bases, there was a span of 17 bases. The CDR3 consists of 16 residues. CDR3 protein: CSVRPGGSNSYNEQFF. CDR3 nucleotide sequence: TGCAGCGTTCGTCCCGGAGGGTCCAACTCCTACAATGAGCAGTTCTTC.

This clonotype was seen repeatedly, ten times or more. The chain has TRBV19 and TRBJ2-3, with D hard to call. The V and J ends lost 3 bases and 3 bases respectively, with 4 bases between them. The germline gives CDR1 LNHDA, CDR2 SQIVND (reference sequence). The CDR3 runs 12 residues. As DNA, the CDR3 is TGTGCCAGTAGTATGGTAACAGATACGCAGTATTTT. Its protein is CASSMVTDTQYF.

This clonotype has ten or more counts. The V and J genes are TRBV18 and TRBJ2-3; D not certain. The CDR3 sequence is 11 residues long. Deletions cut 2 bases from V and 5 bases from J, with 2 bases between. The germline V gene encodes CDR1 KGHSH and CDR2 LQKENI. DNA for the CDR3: TGTGCCAGCTCACCAGAAGATACGCAGTATTTT. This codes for CASSPEDTQYF.

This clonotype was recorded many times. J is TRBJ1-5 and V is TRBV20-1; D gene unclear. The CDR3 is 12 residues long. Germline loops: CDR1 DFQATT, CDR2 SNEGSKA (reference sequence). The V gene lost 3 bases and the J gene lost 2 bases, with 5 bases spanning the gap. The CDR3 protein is CSASSGNQPQHF. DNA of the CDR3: TGCAGTGCTAGTTCGGGCAATCAGCCCCAGCATTTT.

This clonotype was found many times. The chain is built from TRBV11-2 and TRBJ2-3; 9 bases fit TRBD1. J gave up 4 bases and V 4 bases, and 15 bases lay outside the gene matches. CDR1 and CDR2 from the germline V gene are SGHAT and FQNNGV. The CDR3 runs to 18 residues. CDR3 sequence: CASSSPGQGVEAADTQYF. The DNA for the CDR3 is TGTGCCAGCAGCTCCCCGGGACAGGGAGTTGAGGCGGCAGATACGCAGTATTTT.

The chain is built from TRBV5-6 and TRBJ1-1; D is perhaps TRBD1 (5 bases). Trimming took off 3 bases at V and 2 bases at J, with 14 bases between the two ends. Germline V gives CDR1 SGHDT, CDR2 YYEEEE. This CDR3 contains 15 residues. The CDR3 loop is CASSWTGTANTEAFF. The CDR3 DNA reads TGTGCCAGCAGCTGGACCGGGACGGCTAACACTGAAGCTTTCTTT. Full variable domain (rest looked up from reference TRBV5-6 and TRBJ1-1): DAGVTQSPTHLIKTRGQQVTLRCSPKSGHDTVSWYQQALGQGPQFIFQYYEEEERQRGNFPDRFSGHQFPNYSSELNVNALLLGDSALYLCASSWTGTANTEAFFGQGTRLTVV.

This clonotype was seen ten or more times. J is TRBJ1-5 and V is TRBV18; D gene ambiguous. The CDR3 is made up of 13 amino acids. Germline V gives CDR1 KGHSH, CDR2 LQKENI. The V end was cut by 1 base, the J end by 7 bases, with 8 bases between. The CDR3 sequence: CASSPRRGQPQHF. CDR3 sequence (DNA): TGTGCCAGCTCACCACGGCGGGGACAGCCCCAGCATTTT.

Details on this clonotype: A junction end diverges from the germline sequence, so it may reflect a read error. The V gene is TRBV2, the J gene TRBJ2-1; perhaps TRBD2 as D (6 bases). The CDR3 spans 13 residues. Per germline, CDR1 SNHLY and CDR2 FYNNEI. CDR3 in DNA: TGTGCCGCTGCGGGAATGTCCTGCAATGAGCAGTCCTTC. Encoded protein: CAAAGMSCNEQSF.

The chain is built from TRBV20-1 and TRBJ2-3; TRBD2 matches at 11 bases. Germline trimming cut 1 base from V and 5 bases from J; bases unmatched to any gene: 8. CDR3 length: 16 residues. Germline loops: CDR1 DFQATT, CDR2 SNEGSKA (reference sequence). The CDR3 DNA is TGCAGTGCTAGAGTGGGTAGCGGGAGGGCCGAAGATACGCAGTATTTT. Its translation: CSARVGSGRAEDTQYF.

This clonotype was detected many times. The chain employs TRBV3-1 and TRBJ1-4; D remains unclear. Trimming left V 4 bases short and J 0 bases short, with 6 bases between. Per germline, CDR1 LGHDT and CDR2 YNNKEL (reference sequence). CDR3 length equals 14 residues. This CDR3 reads CASSPDATNEKLFF. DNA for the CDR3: TGTGCCAGCAGCCCGGATGCAACTAATGAAAAACTGTTTTTT.

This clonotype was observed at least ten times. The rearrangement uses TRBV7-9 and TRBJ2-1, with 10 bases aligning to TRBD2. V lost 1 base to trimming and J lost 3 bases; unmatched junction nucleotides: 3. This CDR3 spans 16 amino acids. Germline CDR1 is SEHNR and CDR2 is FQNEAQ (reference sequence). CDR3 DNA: TGTGCCAGCAGCTTAGAGTCTAGCGGGAGCTACAATGAGCAGTTCTTC. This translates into CASSLESSGSYNEQFF. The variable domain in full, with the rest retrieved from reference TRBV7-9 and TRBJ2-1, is DTGVSQNPRHKITKRGQNVTFRCDPISEHNRLYWYRQTLGQGPEFLTYFQNEAQLEKSRLLSDRFSAERPKGSFSTLEIQRTEQGDSAMYLCASSLESSGSYNEQFFGPGTRLTVL.

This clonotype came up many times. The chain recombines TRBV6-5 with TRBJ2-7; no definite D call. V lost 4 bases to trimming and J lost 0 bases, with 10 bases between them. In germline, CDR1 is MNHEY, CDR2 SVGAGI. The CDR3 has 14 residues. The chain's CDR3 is CASSSPRNSYEQYF. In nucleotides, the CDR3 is TGTGCCAGCAGTTCCCCACGAAACTCCTACGAGCAGTACTTC.

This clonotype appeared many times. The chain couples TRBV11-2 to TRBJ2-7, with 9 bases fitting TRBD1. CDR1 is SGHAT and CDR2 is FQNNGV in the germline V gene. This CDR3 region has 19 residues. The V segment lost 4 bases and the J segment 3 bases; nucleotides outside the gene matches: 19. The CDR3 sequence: CASSSRRGTGPTAFYEQYF. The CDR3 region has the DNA TGTGCCAGCAGCTCCCGCCGCGGGACAGGGCCCACCGCGTTCTACGAGCAGTACTTC.

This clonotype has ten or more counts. In DNA, the CDR3 is TGTGCCAGCAGTGTACAACTAGCGGGGTACAATGAGCAGTTCTTC. Translation: CASSVQLAGYNEQFF. V is TRBV28 and J is TRBJ2-1, with 10 nucleotides matching TRBD2. J gave up 4 bases and V 5 bases, and 5 bases lay outside the gene matches. This CDR3 has 15 amino acids. CDR1 MDHEN and CDR2 SYDVKM come from the germline V gene.

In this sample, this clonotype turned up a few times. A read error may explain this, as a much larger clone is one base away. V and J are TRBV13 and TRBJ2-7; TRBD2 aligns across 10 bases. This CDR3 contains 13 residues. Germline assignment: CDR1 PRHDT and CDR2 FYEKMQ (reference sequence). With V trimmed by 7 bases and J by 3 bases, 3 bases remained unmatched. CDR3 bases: TGTGCCAGCAACCAGCGGGGGGGCTACGAGCAGTACTTC. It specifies CASNQRGGYEQYF.

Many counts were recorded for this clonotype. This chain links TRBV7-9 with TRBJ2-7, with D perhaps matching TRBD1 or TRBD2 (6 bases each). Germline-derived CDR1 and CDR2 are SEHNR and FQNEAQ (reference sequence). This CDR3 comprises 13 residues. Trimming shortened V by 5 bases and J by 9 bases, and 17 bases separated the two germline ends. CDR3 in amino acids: CASSAGGGQLQYF. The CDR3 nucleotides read TGTGCCAGCAGCGCCGGGGGCGGACAATTGCAGTACTTC.